The T cell receptor (beta chain) under discussion was sequenced for a study of blood T cell repertoires in COVID-19. Study overall: Sample material is recorded as cDNA or gDNA derived from T cells, B-cell-depleted T cells, or PBMCs.

Germline CDR1 MGHRA, CDR2 YSYEKL. The CDR3 runs 16 residues. Deletions cut 1 base from V and 2 bases from J, with 14 bases between. Participants' reported clinical history set cohort assignment. Two negative PCRs, clearance, or symptom resolution had been documented for recovered Cohort 3 donors. Study processing details: By means of reference gene primer amplification, nucleated cell counts were estimated. Libraries were prepared by immunoSEQ multiplex PCR; TCRdb keeps only in-frame clonotypes and omits some of them. From that table come the V and J calls and clone size; the DNA was used to work out D and trimming. The sample has 430,000 or so clones; around nine tenths are singletons.

The sample consisted of PBMCs or T cells enriched from blood (not recorded which). V gene TRBV4-1 combines with J gene TRBJ1-1, with TRBD1 as a possible D gene (6 bases). The sequence derives from a woman in her thirties or forties who had recovered from COVID-19. CDR3 region: CASSQGRLGQNTEAFF. As DNA, the CDR3 is TGCGCCAGCAGCCAAGGGCGGTTGGGACAAAACACTGAAGCTTTCTTT.